The T cell receptor (beta chain) under discussion was sequenced for a study of T-cell reconstitution after alpha-beta-depleted transplantation in children. Trimming cost V 3 bases and J 5 bases, with 13 bases left between them. The length of the CDR3 is 14 residues. This clonotype turned up a few times. Library preparation (for TCRbeta) was performed with unique molecular identifiers. TCRdb itself ran the PCR reads through MiXCR, one entry per CDR3 protein. The table includes around 400,000 distinct CDR3 sequences, just over 20% detected once. The chain joins TRBV12-3 or TRBV12-4 to TRBJ1-1, with a tentative D call TRBD1 (6 bases). The source of this sequence is a human donor who donated a stem cell graft to a child with acute myeloid leukemia. The source was PBMCs from the stem cell graft donor, collected from the stem cell graft. The CDR3 nucleotides read TGTGCCAGCAGTTTCGGGGGCCAGGGGACTGAAGCTTTCTTT. Encoded protein: CASSFGGQGTEAFF.